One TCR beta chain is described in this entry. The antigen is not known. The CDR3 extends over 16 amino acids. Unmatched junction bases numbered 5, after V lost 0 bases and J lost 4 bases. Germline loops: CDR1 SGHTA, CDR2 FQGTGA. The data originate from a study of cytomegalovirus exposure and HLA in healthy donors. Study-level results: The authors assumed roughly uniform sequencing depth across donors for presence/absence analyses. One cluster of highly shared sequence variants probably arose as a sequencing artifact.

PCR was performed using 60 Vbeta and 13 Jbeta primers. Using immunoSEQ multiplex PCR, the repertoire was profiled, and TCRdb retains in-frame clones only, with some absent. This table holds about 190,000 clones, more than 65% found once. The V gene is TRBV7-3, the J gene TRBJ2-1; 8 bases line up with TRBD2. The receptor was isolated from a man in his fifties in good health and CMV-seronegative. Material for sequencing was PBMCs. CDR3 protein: CASSLTFQRGYNEQFF. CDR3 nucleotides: TGTGCCAGCAGCTTAACATTCCAGCGGGGGTACAATGAGCAGTTCTTC.